This T cell receptor beta chain was recovered during a study of T-cell memory formation after mild COVID-19. Background on the study: Largely donor-specific TCR clusters were found. Study outcomes and limitations: Clones contracting day 15 to 85 were balanced CD4/CD8; later expanders leaned CD4+.

This CDR3 region has 15 residues. Germline CDR1 is SGHRS and CDR2 is YFSETQ. V lost 4 bases and J 8 bases, leaving 16 bases between the germline ends. TCRdb reprocessed the 5' RACE reads with MiXCR, giving one entry per CDR3 protein. The table includes 350,000 to 500,000 distinct CDR3 sequences, more than 15% detected once. This clonotype has more than one count but fewer than ten. Its antigen is currently unknown. Sequenced: PBMCs or a T cell subset sorted from them (not recorded which). The sequence was obtained from a man aged 18 to 29 who had mild COVID-19 (a few samples of this study predate the infection). Cell type and time point are not known. The chain has TRBV5-1 and TRBJ1-6, with a weak D call TRBD1 (6 bases). CDR3 sequence (DNA): TGCGCCAGCAGCCCCCAAGGGGGGGCTGATTCACCCCTCCACTTT. It translates to CASSPQGGADSPLHF. Combining the CDR3 with reference TRBV5-1 and TRBJ1-6 gives the whole variable domain KAGVTQTPRYLIKTRGQQVTLSCSPISGHRSVSWYQQTPGQGLQFLFEYFSETQRNKGNFPGRFSGRQFSNSRSEMNVSTLELGDSALYLCASSPQGGADSPLHFGNGTRLTVT.